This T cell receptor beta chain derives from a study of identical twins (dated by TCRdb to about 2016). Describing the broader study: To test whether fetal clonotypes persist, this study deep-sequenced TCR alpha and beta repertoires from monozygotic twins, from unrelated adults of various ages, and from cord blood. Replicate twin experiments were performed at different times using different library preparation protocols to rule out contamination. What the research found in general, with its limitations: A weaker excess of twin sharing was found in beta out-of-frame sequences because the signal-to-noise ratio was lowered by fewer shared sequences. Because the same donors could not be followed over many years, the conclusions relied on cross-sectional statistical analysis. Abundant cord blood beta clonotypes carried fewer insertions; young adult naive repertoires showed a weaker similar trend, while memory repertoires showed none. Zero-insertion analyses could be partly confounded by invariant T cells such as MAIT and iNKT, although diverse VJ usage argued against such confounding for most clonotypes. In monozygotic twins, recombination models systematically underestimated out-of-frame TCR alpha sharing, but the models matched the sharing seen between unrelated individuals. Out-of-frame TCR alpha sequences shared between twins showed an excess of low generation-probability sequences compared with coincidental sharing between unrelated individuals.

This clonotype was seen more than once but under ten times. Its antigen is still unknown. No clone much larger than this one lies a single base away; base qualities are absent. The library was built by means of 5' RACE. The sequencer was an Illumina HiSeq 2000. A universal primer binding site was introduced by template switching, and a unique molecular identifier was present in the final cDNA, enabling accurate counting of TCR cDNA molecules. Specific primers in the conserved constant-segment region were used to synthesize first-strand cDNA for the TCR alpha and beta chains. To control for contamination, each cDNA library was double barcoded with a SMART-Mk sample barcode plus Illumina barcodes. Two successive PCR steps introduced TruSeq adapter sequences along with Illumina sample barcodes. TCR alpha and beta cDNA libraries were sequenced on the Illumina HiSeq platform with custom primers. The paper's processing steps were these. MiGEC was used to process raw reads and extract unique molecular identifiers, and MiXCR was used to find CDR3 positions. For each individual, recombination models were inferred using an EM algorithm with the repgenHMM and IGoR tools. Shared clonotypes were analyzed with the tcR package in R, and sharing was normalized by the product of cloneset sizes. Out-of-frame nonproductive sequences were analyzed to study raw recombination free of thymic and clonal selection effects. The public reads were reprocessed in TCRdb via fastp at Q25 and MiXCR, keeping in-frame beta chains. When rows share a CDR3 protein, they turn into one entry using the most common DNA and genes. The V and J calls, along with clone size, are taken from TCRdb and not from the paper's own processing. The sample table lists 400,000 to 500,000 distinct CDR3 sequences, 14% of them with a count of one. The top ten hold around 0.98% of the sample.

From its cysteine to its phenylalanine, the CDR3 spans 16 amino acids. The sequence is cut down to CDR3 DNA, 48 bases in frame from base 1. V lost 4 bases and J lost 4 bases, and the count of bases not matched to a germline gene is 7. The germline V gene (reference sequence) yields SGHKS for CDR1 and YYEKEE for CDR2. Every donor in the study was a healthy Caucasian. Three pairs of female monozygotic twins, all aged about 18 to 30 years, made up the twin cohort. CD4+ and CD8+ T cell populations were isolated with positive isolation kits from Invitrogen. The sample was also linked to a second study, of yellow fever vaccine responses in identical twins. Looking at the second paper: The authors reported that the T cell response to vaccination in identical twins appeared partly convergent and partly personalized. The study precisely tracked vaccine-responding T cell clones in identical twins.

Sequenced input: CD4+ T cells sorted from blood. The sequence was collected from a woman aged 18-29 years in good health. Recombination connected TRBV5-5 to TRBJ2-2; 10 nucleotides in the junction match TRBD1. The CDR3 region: CASSRGDRGSTGELFF. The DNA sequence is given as TGTGCCAGCAGCCGGGGGGACAGGGGTTCCACCGGGGAGCTGTTTTTT.